The 8 T cell receptor beta chains below all came from one sample that was sequenced in a study of radiotherapy plus CTLA-4 blockade in lung cancer. Clones were read by immunoSEQ multiplex PCR, and TCRdb kept only the in-frame ones, dropping some. The sample consists of about 87,000 clones, about 87% of them appearing once. The sequencing used peripheral blood, collected from a patient treated with radiotherapy plus ipilimumab. Receptor source: a human donor with non-small cell lung cancer that progressed on radiotherapy plus ipilimumab.

The rearrangement joins TRBV5-6 to TRBJ2-4, with 9 bases matching TRBD2. V was pared by 5 bases and J by 5 bases, with 5 bases of the junction left unmatched. Per the germline V gene, CDR1 is SGHDT and CDR2 is YYEEEE. The CDR3 length is 14 residues. In DNA form, the CDR3 reads TGTGCCAGCAGTTCCTTAGCGGGGGAAAACATTCAGTACTTC. It specifies CASSSLAGENIQYF.

There are a few counts of this clone. The gene calls are TRBV18 and TRBJ2-3, with D perhaps being TRBD1 or TRBD2 (5 bases each). Germline assignment: CDR1 KGHSH and CDR2 LQKENI. The CDR3 covers 15 residues. Trimming took 2 bases from V and 0 from J, leaving 9 bases between them. The CDR3 loop reads CASSPAGSSTDTQYF. CDR3 DNA: TGTGCCAGCTCACCAGCAGGGAGTAGCACAGATACGCAGTATTTT. The variable domain in full, with the rest retrieved from reference TRBV18 and TRBJ2-3, is NAGVMQNPRHLVRRRGQEARLRCSPMKGHSHVYWYRQLPEEGLKFMVYLQKENIIDESGMPKERFSAEFPKEGPSILRIQQVVRGDSAAYFCASSPAGSSTDTQYFGPGTRLTVL.

This rearrangement joins TRBV11-2 to TRBJ1-2, with unresolved D. This CDR3 is built from 14 residues. Trimming removed 0 bases from V and 9 bases from J, with 14 bases in between. CDR1 and CDR2 (germline): SGHAT, FQNNGV. The CDR3 is CASSLEPGPISYTF. CDR3 nucleotide sequence: TGTGCCAGCAGCTTAGAGCCAGGCCCTATTAGCTACACCTTC.

The chain couples TRBV6-1 to TRBJ1-1; D possibly corresponds to TRBD1 (5 bases). Germline CDR1 is MNHNS and CDR2 is SASEGT. CDR3 length: 15 residues. Trimming stripped 8 bases from V and 0 bases from J, with 16 bases between. The CDR3 DNA reads as TGTGCCAGCGAAAGGACAAATCTCATGAACACTGAAGCTTTCTTT. Its protein product is CASERTNLMNTEAFF.

The rearrangement links TRBV5-6 to TRBJ2-7; D uncertain. V dropped 0 bases and J dropped 3 bases, with 7 bases sitting between them. CDR1 and CDR2 from the germline V gene are SGHDT and YYEEEE. This CDR3 region has 13 residues. The CDR3 nucleotides read TGTGCCAGCAGCTTGGCCTATGGCTACGAGCAGTACTTC. It translates to CASSLAYGYEQYF.

V and J are TRBV5-6 and TRBJ1-6; 7 bases are a match to TRBD1. Trimming at V came to 3 bases and at J to 9 bases, leaving 15 bases not matched to a gene. Germline V gives CDR1 SGHDT, CDR2 YYEEEE. The CDR3 has 17 residues. The CDR3 spells CASSSLGQPGGSSPLHF. CDR3 coding DNA: TGTGCCAGCAGCTCCTTGGGACAGCCTGGGGGAAGTTCACCCCTCCACTTT.

This rearrangement joins TRBV6-5 to TRBJ2-7; 7 bases are shared with TRBD2. CDR1 MNHEY and CDR2 SVGAGI come from the germline V gene. J gave up 3 bases and V 6 bases, and 8 bases lay outside the gene matches. This CDR3 contains 14 residues. The CDR3 protein is CASRERAGVYEQYF. CDR3 DNA: TGTGCCAGCAGGGAACGGGCGGGAGTCTACGAGCAGTACTTC.

The DNA of the CDR3 is TGTGCCAGCAGCTTAACGGGGGAGGGTGGCTACACCTTC. Translating gives CASSLTGEGGYTF. The chain has TRBV11-3 and TRBJ1-2; D possibly corresponds to TRBD1 (5 bases). V lost 2 bases and J lost 7, with 11 bases in between. The CDR3 runs to 13 residues. Germline V lookup: CDR1 SGHNT, CDR2 YENEEA.